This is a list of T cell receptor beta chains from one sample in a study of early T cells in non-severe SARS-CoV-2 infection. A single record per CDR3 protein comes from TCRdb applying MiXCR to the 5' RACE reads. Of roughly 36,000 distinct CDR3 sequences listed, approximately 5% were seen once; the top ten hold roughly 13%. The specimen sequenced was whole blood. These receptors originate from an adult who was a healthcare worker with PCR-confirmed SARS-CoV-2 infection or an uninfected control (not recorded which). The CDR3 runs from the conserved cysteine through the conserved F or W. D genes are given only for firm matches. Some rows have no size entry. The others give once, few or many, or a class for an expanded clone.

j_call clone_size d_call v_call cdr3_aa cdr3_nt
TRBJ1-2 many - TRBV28 CASHPLGGSNYGYTF TGTGCCAGCCACCCCTTGGGGGGAAGTAACTATGGCTACACCTTC
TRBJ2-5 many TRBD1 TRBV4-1 CASSLSPSGGAETQYF TGCGCCAGCAGCCTTAGCCCCTCAGGGGGCGCGGAGACCCAGTACTTC
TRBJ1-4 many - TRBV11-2 CASSPLRGGEKLFF TGTGCCAGCAGCCCCCTTAGGGGTGGTGAAAAACTGTTTTTT
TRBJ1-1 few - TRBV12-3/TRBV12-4 CASTQWGTEAFF TGTGCCAGCACTCAATGGGGTACTGAAGCTTTCTTT
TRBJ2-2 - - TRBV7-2 CASSLTGKSPGELFF TGTGCCAGCAGCTTAACGGGAAAGAGCCCCGGGGAGCTGTTTTTT
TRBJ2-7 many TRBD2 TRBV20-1 CSARAGGGYEQYF TGCAGTGCTAGAGCCGGGGGGGGCTACGAGCAGTACTTC
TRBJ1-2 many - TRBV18 CASSPTGTPYGYTF TGTGCCAGCTCACCAACCGGGACACCTTATGGCTACACCTTC
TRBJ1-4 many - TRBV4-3 CASSQEGPGNEKLFF TGCGCCAGCAGCCAAGAGGGGCCGGGTAATGAAAAACTGTTTTTT
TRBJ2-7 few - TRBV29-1 CSVVAYEQYF TGCAGCGTTGTTGCCTACGAGCAGTACTTC
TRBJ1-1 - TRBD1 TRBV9 CASSATGGSNTEAFF TGTGCCAGCAGCGCTACAGGGGGCTCTAACACTGAAGCTTTCTTT
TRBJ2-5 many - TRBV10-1 CASSESPRAGIQYF TGCGCCAGCAGTGAATCGCCCCGAGCAGGGATCCAGTACTTC
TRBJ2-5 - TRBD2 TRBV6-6 CASSKGLAGGLRETQYF TGTGCCAGCAGTAAGGGACTAGCGGGGGGGCTACGGGAGACCCAGTACTTC
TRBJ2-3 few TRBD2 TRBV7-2 CASSLMASGGPDTQYF TGTGCCAGCAGCTTAATGGCGAGCGGGGGGCCAGATACGCAGTATTTT
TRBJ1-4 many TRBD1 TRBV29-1 CSVERDRDSEKLFF TGCAGCGTTGAACGGGACAGGGACAGTGAAAAACTGTTTTTT
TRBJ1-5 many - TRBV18 CASSLESGGNQPQHF TGTGCCAGCTCACTCGAATCCGGAGGCAATCAGCCCCAGCATTTT
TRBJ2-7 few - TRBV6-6 CASSYSPAINSYEQYF TGTGCCAGCAGTTACTCGCCGGCTATTAACTCCTACGAGCAGTACTTC
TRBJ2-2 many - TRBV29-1 CSAETTNTGELFF TGCAGCGCCGAGACAACGAACACCGGGGAGCTGTTTTTT
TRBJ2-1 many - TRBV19 CASSTDSYNEQFF TGTGCCAGTAGTACCGACAGTTACAATGAGCAGTTCTTC
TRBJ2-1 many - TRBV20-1 CSAPRFSSYNEQFF TGCAGTGCCCCCCGCTTCAGCTCCTACAATGAGCAGTTCTTC
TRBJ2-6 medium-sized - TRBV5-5 CASSLATQGSSGANVLTF TGTGCCAGCAGCTTGGCCACCCAGGGGAGCTCTGGGGCCAACGTCCTGACTTTC
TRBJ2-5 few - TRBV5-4 CASSRPGAQIQETQYF TGTGCCAGCAGCCGTCCCGGGGCCCAGATCCAAGAGACCCAGTACTTC
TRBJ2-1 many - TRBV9 CASSVSRYNEQFF TGTGCCAGCAGCGTAAGCCGATACAATGAGCAGTTCTTC
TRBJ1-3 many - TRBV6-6 CASSYSVHFSGNTIYF TGTGCCAGCAGTTACTCGGTACACTTCTCTGGAAACACCATATATTTT
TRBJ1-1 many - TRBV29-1 CCSRRNTEAFF TGCTGTTCTAGGAGGAACACTGAAGCTTTCTTT
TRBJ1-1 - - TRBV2 CASSRGGSANTEAFF TGTGCCAGCAGTCGGGGGGGCTCGGCCAACACTGAAGCTTTCTTT
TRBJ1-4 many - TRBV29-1 CSVGSRVTNEKLFF TGCAGCGTTGGTTCGCGGGTAACTAATGAAAAACTGTTTTTT